This T cell receptor (beta chain) is from a study of blood T cell repertoires in COVID-19. In germline, CDR1 is LNHDA, CDR2 SQIVND (reference sequence). V was clipped by 3 bases and J by 2 bases; unmatched bases: 12. The CDR3 totals 17 residues. Recovered status in Cohort 3 required two negative PCRs, clearance, or symptom resolution. Here immunoSEQ multiplex PCR was the method, and the copy in TCRdb shows in-frame clones only, minus some. Found here are approximately 220,000 clones, less than 90% of them singletons; the top ten hold approximately 6.5%. Sequenced material: PBMCs or T cells enriched from blood (not recorded which). This receptor was identified in a woman between 40 and 55 years old who had recovered from COVID-19. The chain uses TRBV19 and TRBJ1-2, with 7 bases lining up with TRBD1. CDR3 nucleotides: TGTGCCAGTAGTATTTCGTTGCGCGACAGGGAAAACTATGGCTACACCTTC. This gives the protein CASSISLRDRENYGYTF.